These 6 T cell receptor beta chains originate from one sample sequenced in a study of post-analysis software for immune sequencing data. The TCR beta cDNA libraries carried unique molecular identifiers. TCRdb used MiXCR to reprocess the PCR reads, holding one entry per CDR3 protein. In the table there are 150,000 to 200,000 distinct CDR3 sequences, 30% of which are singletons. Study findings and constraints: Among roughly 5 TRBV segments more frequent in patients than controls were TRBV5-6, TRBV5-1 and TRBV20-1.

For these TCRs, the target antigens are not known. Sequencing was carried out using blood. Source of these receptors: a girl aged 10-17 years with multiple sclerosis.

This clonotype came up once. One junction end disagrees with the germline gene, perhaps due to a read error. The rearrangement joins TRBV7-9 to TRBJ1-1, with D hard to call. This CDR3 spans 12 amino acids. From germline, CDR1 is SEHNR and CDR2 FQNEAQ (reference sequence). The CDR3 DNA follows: TGTGCCAACAGCCGACAGAACACTGAAGCTTTCTTT. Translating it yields CANSRQNTEAFF.

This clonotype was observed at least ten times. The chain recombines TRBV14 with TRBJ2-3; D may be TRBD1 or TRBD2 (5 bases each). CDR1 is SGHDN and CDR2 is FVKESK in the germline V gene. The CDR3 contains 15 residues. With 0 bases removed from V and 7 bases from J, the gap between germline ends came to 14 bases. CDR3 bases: TGTGCCAGCAGCCAAGAATACGAGAGGGGCTATACGCAGTATTTT. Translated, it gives CASSQEYERGYTQYF.

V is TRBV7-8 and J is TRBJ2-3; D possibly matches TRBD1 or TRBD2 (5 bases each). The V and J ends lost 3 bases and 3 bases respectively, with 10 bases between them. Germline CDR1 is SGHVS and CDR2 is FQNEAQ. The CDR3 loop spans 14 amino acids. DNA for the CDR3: TGTGCCAGCAGCTTGTGGGACCGGACAGATACGCAGTATTTT. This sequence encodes CASSLWDRTDTQYF. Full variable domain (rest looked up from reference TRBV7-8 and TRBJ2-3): GAGVSQSPRYKVAKRGQDVALRCDPISGHVSLFWYQQALGQGPEFLTYFQNEAQLDKSGLPSDRFFAERPEGSVSTLKIQRTQQEDSAVYLCASSLWDRTDTQYFGPGTRLTVL.

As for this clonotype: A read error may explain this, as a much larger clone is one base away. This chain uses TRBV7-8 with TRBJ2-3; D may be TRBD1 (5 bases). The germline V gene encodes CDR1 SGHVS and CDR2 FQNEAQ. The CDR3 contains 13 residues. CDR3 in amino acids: CAVRQGFTDTQYF. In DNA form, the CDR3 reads TGTGCGGTCCGTCAGGGCTTCACAGATACGCAGTATTTT.

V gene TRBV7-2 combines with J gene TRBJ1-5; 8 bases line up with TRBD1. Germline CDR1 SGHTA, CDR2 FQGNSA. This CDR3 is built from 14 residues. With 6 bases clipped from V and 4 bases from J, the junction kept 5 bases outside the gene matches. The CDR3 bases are TGTGCCAGCAGAACAGGGGGATCTAATCAGCCCCAGCATTTT. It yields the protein CASRTGGSNQPQHF.

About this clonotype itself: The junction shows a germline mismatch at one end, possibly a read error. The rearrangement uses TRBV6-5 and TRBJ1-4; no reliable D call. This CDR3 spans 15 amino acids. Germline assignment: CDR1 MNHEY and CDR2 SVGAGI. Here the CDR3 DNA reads TGTGTCAGCAGCGTCACAAGTGCGGCTAATGAAAAACTGTTTTTT. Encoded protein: CVSSVTSAANEKLFF.